This is a list of T cell receptor beta chains from one sample in a study of blood T cell repertoires in COVID-19. The assay was immunoSEQ multiplex PCR, and TCRdb's table has in-frame clones only and misses some. The sample records 210,000 or so clones, around four fifths being singletons. The sample consisted of peripheral blood. These receptors came from a man aged 45-60 years with active or convalescent COVID-19. Each CDR3 is given with its conserved first and last residue. A D gene is named only where the DNA matches it firmly. Part of the rows lack a size; the others show once, few, many or a class for expanded clones.

>-|TRBV19|-|TRBJ2-7
TGTGCCAGTAGTCCCTCTGAAGGGAGAGACTACGAGCAGTACTTC
CASSPSEGRDYEQYF
>-|TRBV9|-|TRBJ2-7
TGTGCCAGCAGCGTAGGGGCAGCCACCTACGAGCAGTACTTC
CASSVGAATYEQYF
>-|TRBV27|TRBD1|TRBJ1-1
TGTGCCAGCAGGGGGGACAGTTGGGTGAACACTGAAGCTTTCTTT
CASRGDSWVNTEAFF
>-|TRBV5-1|-|TRBJ2-3
TGCGCCAGCACAGGGTCGGGCGCAGATACGCAGTATTTT
CASTGSGADTQYF
>-|TRBV19|TRBD1|TRBJ1-5
TGTGCCAGTAGCAAAGGTGGGGACAGGGGCGGTCAGCCCCAGCATTTT
CASSKGGDRGGQPQHF
>-|TRBV7-9|-|TRBJ1-1
TGTGCCAGCAGCTCCCCCGGGGACACTGAAGCTTTCTTT
CASSSPGDTEAFF
>-|TRBV6-5|-|TRBJ1-2
TGTGCCAGCAGTTATGACTCAGCTAACTATGGCTACACCTTC
CASSYDSANYGYTF
>-|TRBV3-1/TRBV3-2|-|TRBJ1-6
TGTGCCAGCAGCCAAGACAGGTACCAGTCCCTCCACTTT
CASSQDRYQSLHF
>-|TRBV18|-|TRBJ2-7
TGTGCCAGCTCCCTCGCCCGGGATCCTTCCGAGCAGTACTTC
CASSLARDPSEQYF
>-|TRBV2|TRBD1|TRBJ1-5
TGTGCCAGCAGGGTCGGGACAGCTAGCAATCAGCCCCAGCATTTT
CASRVGTASNQPQHF
>few|TRBV14|TRBD1|TRBJ1-5
TGTGCCAGCAGCCCTGGAGGCAGGGGGCGAGGTCAGCCCCAGCATTTT
CASSPGGRGRGQPQHF
>few|TRBV10-2|TRBD1|TRBJ2-7
TGCGCCAGCAGGACAGGGCCCCTGGGGGAGCAGTACTTC
CASRTGPLGEQYF
>once|TRBV5-6|-|TRBJ2-7
TGTGCCAGCAGCTTATCGGTCGGGGCCTACGAGCAGTACTTC
CASSLSVGAYEQYF
>-|TRBV11-2|TRBD1|TRBJ1-4
TGTGCCAGCAGCTCTACAGGGGGCGAAAAACTGTTTTTT
CASSSTGGEKLFF
>-|TRBV19|-|TRBJ2-1
TGTGCCAGTAGTCAACGACAGATACCGTTTCCTTACAATGAGCAGTTCTTC
CASSQRQIPFPYNEQFF
>-|TRBV3-1/TRBV3-2|-|TRBJ1-4
TGTGCCAGCAGCCCGGACCCCCCAGGGCCGTTCCCTGCAACTAATGAAAAACTGTTTTTT
CASSPDPPGPFPATNEKLFF
>-|TRBV7-8|TRBD1|TRBJ2-3
TGTGCCAGCAGCACTCGGACAGGGAGCACAGATACGCAGTATTTT
CASSTRTGSTDTQYF
>-|TRBV9|TRBD1|TRBJ2-1
TGTGCCAGCAGCGCGGGGACAGGGGGAGACCTCTACAATGAGCAGTTCTTC
CASSAGTGGDLYNEQFF
>-|TRBV9|TRBD2|TRBJ2-1
TGTGCCAGCAGCGTAACCCTGACTAGCGTCAGTAATGAGCAGTTCTTC
CASSVTLTSVSNEQFF
>-|TRBV11-2|-|TRBJ2-3
TGTGCCAGCAGCTTAGAGAGGTTTGCAGATACGCAGTATTTT
CASSLERFADTQYF
>-|TRBV6-1|TRBD1|TRBJ1-3
TGTGCCAGCAGTGAATCAGGGACAGTAGGAAACACCATATATTTT
CASSESGTVGNTIYF
>-|TRBV5-4|TRBD1|TRBJ1-2
TGTGCCAGCAGCTTGGACAGGGGGAGCGGCTACACCTTC
CASSLDRGSGYTF
>-|TRBV7-9|-|TRBJ1-4
TGTGCCAGCAGTCTTCGAGGGCAGCCTAGTGAAAAACTGTTTTTT
CASSLRGQPSEKLFF
>-|TRBV5-6|-|TRBJ2-2
TGTGCCAGCAGCTTGGTAGTGGGGGGGCACACCGGGGAGCTGTTTTTT
CASSLVVGGHTGELFF
>-|TRBV28|TRBD1|TRBJ1-4
TGTGCCAGCAGCCCCGTGGCAGGGGGCCGTGGTCGGGAAAAACTGTTTTTT
CASSPVAGGRGREKLFF
>-|TRBV5-1|TRBD1|TRBJ2-4
TGCGCCAGCAGCTCGCAGACAGGGGGAATGGACATTCAGTACTTC
CASSSQTGGMDIQYF
>-|TRBV3-1/TRBV3-2|-|TRBJ2-2
TGTGCCAGCAGCCAAGGATGGGGGGGCCTCGCCGGGGAGCTGTTTTTT
CASSQGWGGLAGELFF
>-|TRBV28|-|TRBJ1-1
TGTGCCGGCGGGCGTGGGCCCCGTTTTGAAGCTTTCTTT
CAGGRGPRFEAFF
>-|TRBV9|-|TRBJ2-2
TGTGCCAGCAGCGTATTTTCGGGCGGGGAGCTGTTTTTT
CASSVFSGGELFF
>once|TRBV10-3|TRBD2|TRBJ2-4
TGTGCCATCAGTGACCCGGGAGGGGGGCTTGTTGCCAAAAACATTCAGTACTTC
CAISDPGGGLVAKNIQYF
>-|TRBV3-1/TRBV3-2|TRBD1|TRBJ2-5
TGTGCCAGCAGCCCGACAGGGGAGACCCAGTACTTC
CASSPTGETQYF
>-|TRBV5-1|TRBD1|TRBJ2-2
TGCGCCAGCAGCGACGGACAGGTTGATACCGGGGAGCTGTTTTTT
CASSDGQVDTGELFF
>-|TRBV5-1|-|TRBJ1-2
TGCGCCAGCAGCGCGGGACACTATGGCTACACCTTC
CASSAGHYGYTF
>-|TRBV4-3|TRBD1|TRBJ1-4
TGCGCCAGCAGCACCCAGGGGGGAGATGAAAAACTGTTTTTT
CASSTQGGDEKLFF
>few|TRBV4-1|-|TRBJ2-7
TGCGCCAGCAGCGCCCGGGACTTCGCCTACGAGCAGTACTTC
CASSARDFAYEQYF
>-|TRBV5-1|-|TRBJ2-4
TGCGCCAGCAGCCCTACGCCAGGGAAAAACATTCAGTACTTC
CASSPTPGKNIQYF
>-|TRBV18|-|TRBJ1-3
TGTGCCAGCTCACCCCGGCGGGAGGACACCATATATTTT
CASSPRREDTIYF
>-|TRBV15|-|TRBJ1-2
TGTGCCACCAGCAGAGACGTTGGACAAAGCTATGGCTACACCTTC
CATSRDVGQSYGYTF
>many|TRBV24-1|TRBD1|TRBJ1-2
TGTGCCACCAGTGATAGGGACAGACCTAACTATGGCTACACCTTC
CATSDRDRPNYGYTF
>-|TRBV6-5|TRBD1|TRBJ1-1
TGTGCCAGCAGTCCCCACAGGGGGGGAGCTTTCTTT
CASSPHRGGAFF
>once|TRBV25-1|-|TRBJ1-2
TGTGCCAGCAGTGACGGCGGGGGAGGGTATGGCTACACCTTC
CASSDGGGGYGYTF
>few|TRBV6-2/TRBV6-3|-|TRBJ2-6
TGTGCCAGCAGCGGACAGCCTTCGGGGGCCAACGTCCTGACTTTC
CASSGQPSGANVLTF
>-|TRBV11-2|-|TRBJ1-2
TGTGCCAGCAGCTTAGCGGCAGGGCTGGGCGGCTACACCTTC
CASSLAAGLGGYTF
>-|TRBV27|TRBD2|TRBJ2-5
TGTGCCAGCGGGGTAGGCGGGAGCGTTCAGACCCAGTACTTC
CASGVGGSVQTQYF
>-|TRBV11-3|-|TRBJ2-1
TGTGCCAGCAGCTTCTCGGGGAGCTACAATGAGCAGTTCTTC
CASSFSGSYNEQFF
>-|TRBV14|TRBD2|TRBJ2-2
TGTGCCAGCAGCCAATACCGCGGACTAGCGGGCCGGAACACCGGGGAGCTGTTTTTT
CASSQYRGLAGRNTGELFF
>-|TRBV3-1/TRBV3-2|-|TRBJ2-7
TGTGCCAGCAGCCAAAACAGGGCCCTCTACGAGCAGTACTTC
CASSQNRALYEQYF